The next 21 T cell receptor beta chains were all read from a single sample in a study of type 1 regulatory T cells (dated by TCRdb to the early 2020s). Their recognized antigens are unknown. Data came from an Illumina MiSeq. TCRdb applied fastp at Q25 and MiXCR to the public reads, then kept only in-frame beta chains. All rows with the same CDR3 protein become a single entry with the most common DNA and genes. The sample data list 60,000 to 80,000 distinct CDR3 sequences, and about 62% of these were observed just once. 7.6% of the sample is taken by the ten largest. The specimen was cultured T cells, either the whole culture or a sorted T cell fraction (not recorded which). The cell subset or site tag for this specimen amounts to: Tr1-enriched cell product generated in vitro against host alloantigens. These receptors were obtained from a human donor in good health.

The sample holds a few counts of this clonotype. J is TRBJ2-7 and V is TRBV29-1; D is possibly TRBD1 (5 bases). CDR1 is SQVTM and CDR2 is ANQGSEA in the germline V gene. Trimming cost V 1 base and J 2 bases, with 6 bases left between them. The CDR3 spans 12 residues. CDR3 sequence: CSVEVGPYEQYF. The CDR3 nucleotides are TGCAGCGTTGAAGTGGGGCCCTACGAGCAGTACTTC.

The rearrangement uses TRBV30 and TRBJ2-2; TRBD1 is a possible D gene (6 bases). V lost 4 bases to trimming and J lost 0 bases, with 12 bases between them. The CDR3 contains 15 residues. CDR1 is GTSNPN, CDR2 SVGIG, per germline (reference sequence). CDR3: CAWTRQAPNTGELFF. For the CDR3, the DNA is TGTGCCTGGACCAGACAGGCGCCGAACACCGGGGAGCTGTTTTTT.

V gene TRBV4-2 combines with J gene TRBJ1-1; D ambiguous. The CDR3 runs to 15 residues. Trimming left V 0 bases short and J 5 bases short, with 13 bases between. Germline CDR1 reads LGHNA; CDR2 reads YNFKEQ. In DNA, the CDR3 is TGTGCCAGCAGCCAAGAATCTCACAGCACAACTGAAGCTTTCTTT. This sequence encodes CASSQESHSTTEAFF.

This chain connects TRBV5-4 to TRBJ2-7, with 11 bases aligning to TRBD2. V lost 4 bases, J lost 4 bases, and 7 bases stayed unmatched. Germline V lookup: CDR1 SGHNT, CDR2 YYREEE (reference sequence). The CDR3 runs 15 residues. CDR3 sequence reads: CASSPGTSGWYEQYF. CDR3 nucleotide sequence: TGTGCCAGCAGCCCCGGGACTAGCGGATGGTACGAGCAGTACTTC.

The chain couples TRBV6-2 or TRBV6-3 to TRBJ2-7; TRBD1 aligns across 9 bases. V was pared by 7 bases and J by 1 base, with 8 bases of the junction left unmatched. CDR1 is MNHEY, CDR2 SVGEGT, per germline. CDR3 length: 15 residues. CDR3 nucleotide sequence: TGTGCCAGCACTTCCTTCGGACAGGGGTCCTACGAGCAGTACTTC. Translating gives CASTSFGQGSYEQYF.

The chain combines TRBV5-1 with TRBJ1-1, with TRBD1 matching 8 bases. With 0 bases clipped from V and 5 bases from J, the junction kept 6 bases outside the gene matches. Per the germline V gene, CDR1 is SGHRS and CDR2 is YFSETQ. The CDR3 is made up of 15 amino acids. CDR3 DNA: TGCGCCAGCAGCTTGGGGACAGGGTTCGGAACTGAAGCTTTCTTT. Translation gives CASSLGTGFGTEAFF.

This chain links TRBV3-1 with TRBJ2-5; 10 positions agree with TRBD2. The CDR3 is made up of 15 amino acids. V was clipped by 1 base and J by 7 bases; unmatched bases: 6. Germline V lookup: CDR1 LGHDT, CDR2 YNNKEL (reference sequence). The CDR3 nucleotides are TGTGCCAGCAGCCAAGTCTCTAGCGGGAGTCTGACCCAGTACTTC. Amino acids: CASSQVSSGSLTQYF.

Worth noting for this clonotype: The germline gene is not matched at one end of the junction; a read error may be the cause. The chain has TRBV6-1 and TRBJ2-1; D is uncertain. Germline CDR1 MNHNS, CDR2 SASEGT. The CDR3 length is 13 residues. In nucleotides, the CDR3 is TGTGCCAGCAGTGAAGTCCTTTCTAATGAGCAGCTCTTC. Encoded protein: CASSEVLSNEQLF.

This clonotype showed up just a few times. The V call is TRBV7-9, the J call TRBJ2-1, with D possibly being TRBD1 (5 bases). The V gene's germline CDR1 is SEHNR and CDR2 FQNEAQ (reference sequence). The ends were cut back, 1 base at V and 6 bases at J, with 10 bases in the middle. The CDR3 spans 14 residues. The CDR3: CASSLVWGGNEQFF. As DNA, the CDR3 is TGTGCCAGCAGCTTAGTGTGGGGCGGCAATGAGCAGTTCTTC. The complete variable domain, with remaining parts taken from reference TRBV7-9 and TRBJ2-1, reads DTGVSQNPRHKITKRGQNVTFRCDPISEHNRLYWYRQTLGQGPEFLTYFQNEAQLEKSRLLSDRFSAERPKGSFSTLEIQRTEQGDSAMYLCASSLVWGGNEQFFGPGTRLTVL.

J is TRBJ2-1 and V is TRBV5-1; 13 positions match TRBD2. The CDR3 length is 16 residues. Losses at the gene ends were 0 bases for V and 6 bases for J; bases not matched to a gene: 3. CDR1 and CDR2 from the germline V gene are SGHRS and YFSETQ. CDR3 DNA sequence: TGCGCCAGCAGCTTGGTCGGACTAGCGGGAGTCAATGAGCAGTTCTTC. Its protein product is CASSLVGLAGVNEQFF.

This sequence joins TRBV6-6 and TRBJ1-1; D may be TRBD1 (6 bases). Germline V gives CDR1 MNHNY, CDR2 SVGAGI (reference sequence). The CDR3 extends over 14 amino acids. Deletions cut 6 bases from V and 6 bases from J, with 17 bases between. The CDR3 coding sequence is TGTGCCAGCAGCCCGGTGCTCAGGGGCGCTGAAGCTTTCTTT. This sequence encodes CASSPVLRGAEAFF.

The chain carries TRBV12-3 or TRBV12-4 and TRBJ2-2, with TRBD2 matching 12 bases. The CDR3 spans 20 residues. The ends lost 4 bases at V and 5 bases at J; junction bases unmatched: 17. The CDR3 DNA reads as TGTGCCAGCAGTTCACGACAGGGGGCCCGACTAGCGGGAGAGACCGGGGAGCTGTTTTTT. This sequence encodes CASSSRQGARLAGETGELFF.

The J gene is TRBJ2-2, the V gene TRBV9; unclear D gene. Germline V gene data show CDR1 as SGDLS and CDR2 as YYNGEE. Trimming removed 4 bases at V and 0 bases at J, with 13 bases between. The CDR3 runs 16 residues. As DNA, the CDR3 is TGTGCCAGCAGCCAAGGCCCGGGTGCGAACACCGGGGAGCTGTTTTTT. As protein: CASSQGPGANTGELFF.

This clonotype has just a few counts. This rearrangement joins TRBV20-1 to TRBJ2-7, with D maybe TRBD1 (5 bases). There are 11 residues in the CDR3. The ends were cut back, 6 bases at V and 6 bases at J, with 12 bases in the middle. Per germline, CDR1 DFQATT and CDR2 SNEGSKA (reference sequence). CDR3 amino acids: CSARPRVEQYF. The CDR3 DNA reads TGCAGTGCCCGGCCCAGGGTCGAGCAGTACTTC.

The chain uses TRBV5-1 and TRBJ2-1, with TRBD1 identical over 8 bases. CDR1 is SGHRS, CDR2 YFSETQ, per germline. This CDR3 is 15 amino acids long. V was clipped by 3 bases and J by 5 bases; unmatched bases: 7. CDR3 sequence: CASSSGQGQNNEQFF. The CDR3 DNA reads as TGCGCCAGCAGCTCTGGACAGGGACAAAACAATGAGCAGTTCTTC.

The rearrangement uses TRBV12-3 or TRBV12-4 and TRBJ1-2, with a possible D match to TRBD1 (6 bases). This CDR3 is built from 11 residues. The CDR3 DNA reads TGTGCATCCGGCAGGGGCTATGGCTACACCTTC. It yields the protein CASGRGYGYTF.

V gene TRBV20-1 combines with J gene TRBJ2-2, with D perhaps TRBD1 (6 bases). This CDR3 has 18 residues. The germline V gene has CDR1 DFQATT and CDR2 SNEGSKA (reference sequence). The V gene lost 5 bases and the J gene lost 0 bases, with 22 bases spanning the gap. In nucleotides, the CDR3 is TGCAGTGCTCCGGTAGGGGGTGTGAGCCCGTCGAACACCGGGGAGCTGTTTTTT. Its translation: CSAPVGGVSPSNTGELFF.

This clonotype has just a few counts. The chain carries TRBV7-6 and TRBJ2-5, with 7 bases matching TRBD2. The CDR3 runs 14 residues. The V and J ends lost 2 bases and 7 bases, in that order; junction bases with no gene match: 7. Germline-derived CDR1 and CDR2 are SGHVS and FNYEAQ. CDR3 DNA sequence: TGTGCCAGCAGCTTATACGCGGGAGCGGGGACCCAGTACTTC. It translates to CASSLYAGAGTQYF.

This clonotype was recorded only once. The chain couples TRBV15 to TRBJ2-5, with 8 bases aligning to TRBD1. The CDR3 consists of 16 residues. V shed 2 bases, J shed 3 bases, and the junction held 8 bases outside the gene matches. Germline V gene lookup returns CDR1 LNHNV and CDR2 YYDKDF (reference sequence). The CDR3, as DNA: TGTGCCACCAGCAGACCGATGGGGACAGGCAAAGAGACCCAGTACTTC. Translated: CATSRPMGTGKETQYF.

This clonotype was seen a handful of times. The CDR3 nucleotides read TGCAGTGCCATAAGGGGTGACAATCAGCCCCAGCATTTT. Translation gives CSAIRGDNQPQHF. The gene calls are TRBV20-1 and TRBJ1-5; D is perhaps TRBD1 (5 bases). This CDR3 region has 13 residues. V lost 6 bases and J lost 3, with 12 bases in between. Germline V gives CDR1 DFQATT, CDR2 SNEGSKA (reference sequence).

This clonotype has more than one count but fewer than ten. This chain links TRBV7-2 with TRBJ2-1; 13 bases match TRBD2. V gave up 1 base and J gave up 3 bases; unmatched junction bases: 3. There are 17 residues in the CDR3. Germline lookup yields CDR1 SGHTA and CDR2 FQGNSA. CDR3 protein: CASSLVGTSGNYNEQFF. CDR3 bases: TGTGCCAGCAGCTTAGTAGGGACTAGCGGGAACTACAATGAGCAGTTCTTC.